The 25 T cell receptor beta chains below all came from one sample that was sequenced in a study of blood T cell repertoires in COVID-19. TCRdb's table, derived via immunoSEQ multiplex PCR, lists solely in-frame clones and lacks some. This table holds about 220,000 clones, about 90% found once. Sample: peripheral blood. These receptors came from a man aged 40-50 years with active or convalescent COVID-19.

The gene calls are TRBV28 and TRBJ1-6, with D possibly TRBD1 on 6 matching bases. Trimming took off 6 bases at V and 7 bases at J, with 13 bases between the two ends. Germline loops: CDR1 MDHEN, CDR2 SYDVKM. The CDR3 totals 14 residues. The CDR3 coding sequence is TGTGCCAGCAGGCCCAGGACAGAGAATTCACCCCTCCACTTT. This encodes CASRPRTENSPLHF.

This chain connects TRBV6-5 to TRBJ2-3; 9 positions match TRBD1. Germline lookup yields CDR1 MNHEY and CDR2 SVGAGI. The CDR3 totals 13 residues. The trim removed 7 bases at V and 5 bases at J, leaving 4 bases unmatched. The CDR3 is CASIQGARDTQYF. The CDR3 DNA reads as TGTGCCAGCATACAGGGGGCGCGAGATACGCAGTATTTT.

This chain connects TRBV7-2 to TRBJ1-1; 7 bases map to TRBD1. The CDR3 is 15 residues long. CDR1 and CDR2 from the germline V gene are SGHTA and FQGNSA. J lost 1 base, V lost 0 bases, and 2 bases had no gene match. The CDR3 here is CASSLARTGNTEAFF. The CDR3 DNA sequence: TGTGCCAGCAGCTTAGCGCGGACAGGGAACACTGAAGCTTTCTTT.

This chain connects TRBV28 to TRBJ2-5; 7 nucleotides line up with TRBD1. Germline loops: CDR1 MDHEN, CDR2 SYDVKM. This CDR3 comprises 16 residues. V lost 4 bases and J lost 0; bases outside the gene matches: 8. CDR3 sequence reads: CASSSYRDRNQETQYF. The DNA of the CDR3 is TGTGCCAGCAGTTCATACCGGGACAGAAACCAAGAGACCCAGTACTTC.

The chain carries TRBV7-3 and TRBJ1-2; TRBD1 agrees at 8 bases. Trimming removed 5 bases from V and 7 bases from J; junction bases left unmatched: 6. This CDR3 has 13 residues. CDR1 SGHTA and CDR2 FQGTGA come from the germline V gene. The CDR3, as DNA: TGTGCCAGCAGCCCGCAACAGGGGGTTGGCTACACCTTC. Protein sequence: CASSPQQGVGYTF.

The chain recombines TRBV4-1 with TRBJ1-5; 8 nucleotides agree with TRBD1. V lost 4 bases, J lost 5 bases, and 10 bases stayed unmatched. Germline values: CDR1 MGHRA, CDR2 YSYEKL. The CDR3 consists of 16 residues. CDR3 sequence: CASSPIDRGSDQPQHF. CDR3 coding DNA: TGCGCCAGCAGCCCTATCGACAGGGGAAGTGATCAGCCCCAGCATTTT.

This rearrangement joins TRBV4-1 to TRBJ1-1; weak D call: TRBD1 (6 bases). Trimming left V 3 bases short and J 2 bases short, with 16 bases between. Germline assignment: CDR1 MGHRA and CDR2 YSYEKL. CDR3 size: 16 residues. CDR3 region: CASSQGQSGRNTEAFF. The CDR3 DNA reads TGCGCCAGCAGCCAGGGACAAAGCGGTCGAAACACTGAAGCTTTCTTT.

The V gene is TRBV7-8, the J gene TRBJ2-5, with 9 nucleotides matching TRBD2. The V and J ends lost 1 base and 1 base, in that order; junction bases with no gene match: 4. CDR1 is SGHVS, CDR2 FQNEAQ, per germline. The CDR3 runs 16 residues. The CDR3 nucleotides read TGTGCCAGCAGCTTAGGAGCGGGGGGCATCCAAGAGACCCAGTACTTC. Protein sequence: CASSLGAGGIQETQYF.

The genes are TRBV3-1 (or the pseudogene TRBV3-2) and TRBJ2-2, with no clear D. Trimming stripped 3 bases from V and 2 bases from J, with 10 bases between. The germline V gene encodes CDR1 LGHDT and CDR2 YNNKEL (reference sequence). This CDR3 is 15 amino acids long. Here the CDR3 DNA reads TGTGCCAGCAGCCATGCAGTTTTCAACACCGGGGAGCTGTTTTTT. Protein: CASSHAVFNTGELFF.

This chain joins TRBV5-8 and TRBJ2-3, with 10 bases that match TRBD2. Germline lookup yields CDR1 SGHTS and CDR2 YDEGEE. With V trimmed by 5 bases and J by 6 bases, 9 bases remained unmatched. CDR3 length: 15 amino acids. The CDR3, as DNA: TGTGCCAGCAGTTATAGCGGGAGGATCGGTGATACGCAGTATTTT. Protein sequence: CASSYSGRIGDTQYF.

The chain links TRBV2 to TRBJ2-5, with 13 bases that match TRBD2. CDR3 size: 15 residues. J lost 4 bases, V lost 6 bases, and 5 bases had no gene match. Germline CDR1 SNHLY, CDR2 FYNNEI. In DNA, the CDR3 is TGTGCCAGCAGCACCACTAGCGGGGGGGCAGAGACCCAGTACTTC. It codes for CASSTTSGGAETQYF.

This chain links TRBV28 with TRBJ2-7, with 10 bases fitting TRBD2. Per germline, CDR1 MDHEN and CDR2 SYDVKM. After removal of 7 bases from V and 4 bases from J, the junction contained 7 bases not matched to a gene. CDR3 length equals 14 residues. In DNA form, the CDR3 reads TGTGCCAGCACCCTGAGCGGGGGGGCATACGAGCAGTACTTC. Translated: CASTLSGGAYEQYF. The variable domain in full, completed from reference TRBV28 and TRBJ2-7, reads DVKVTQSSRYLVKRTGEKVFLECVQDMDHENMFWYRQDPGLGLRLIYFSYDVKMKEKGDIPEGYSVSREKKERFSLILESASTNQTSMYLCASTLSGGAYEQYFGPGTRLTVT.

The chain joins TRBV12-3 or TRBV12-4 to TRBJ2-5, with 7 bases that match TRBD1. The CDR3 consists of 13 residues. Losses at the gene ends were 7 bases for V and 4 bases for J; bases not matched to a gene: 6. CDR3 amino acids: CASTGQAGETQYF. CDR3 DNA sequence: TGTGCCAGCACCGGACAGGCGGGAGAGACCCAGTACTTC.

The V call is TRBV2, the J call TRBJ1-1; 9 bases match TRBD1. Germline V CDR1 and CDR2: SNHLY, FYNNEI. The trim removed 5 bases at V and 0 bases at J, leaving 1 base unmatched. This CDR3 is built from 14 residues. For the CDR3, the DNA is TGTGCCAGCAGTAGGGACAGGGTGAACACTGAAGCTTTCTTT. Its translation: CASSRDRVNTEAFF.

This clone occurred once. This chain joins TRBV28 and TRBJ1-2; weak D call: TRBD1 (5 bases). V lost 2 bases and J 8 bases, leaving 21 bases between the germline ends. The CDR3 runs 16 residues. CDR1 and CDR2 (germline): MDHEN, SYDVKM. The CDR3 DNA reads as TGTGCCAGCAGTTTAAACCCCGGCGGGACGGTGGGAGGCTACACCTTC. This codes for CASSLNPGGTVGGYTF.

The chain has TRBV12-3 or TRBV12-4 and TRBJ1-1; D ambiguous. This CDR3 has 13 amino acids. Deletions cut 3 bases from V and 1 base from J, with 6 bases between. This CDR3 reads CASSLAQNTEAFF. The CDR3 coding sequence is TGTGCCAGCAGTTTGGCACAGAACACTGAAGCTTTCTTT.

The rearrangement uses TRBV29-1 and TRBJ1-5; TRBD1 aligns across 8 bases. There are 14 residues in the CDR3. The ends lost 4 bases at V and 0 bases at J; junction bases unmatched: 2. CDR1 is SQVTM and CDR2 is ANQGSEA in the germline V gene. CDR3 in amino acids: CSVGDRHSNQPQHF. For the CDR3, the DNA is TGCAGCGTTGGGGACAGGCATAGCAATCAGCCCCAGCATTTT.

This chain uses TRBV3-1 (or the pseudogene TRBV3-2) with TRBJ2-3; TRBD2 matches 8 bases. In germline, CDR1 is LGHDT, CDR2 YNNKEL (reference sequence). V shed 3 bases, J shed 1 base, and the junction held 6 bases outside the gene matches. The CDR3 has 16 amino acids. The CDR3 protein is CASSHWTGGGTDTQYF. DNA of the CDR3: TGTGCCAGCAGCCACTGGACGGGAGGGGGCACAGATACGCAGTATTTT.

This rearrangement joins TRBV28 to TRBJ1-2; 8 bases agree with TRBD1. The CDR3 runs to 15 residues. Germline V gene data show CDR1 as MDHEN and CDR2 as SYDVKM. After removal of 6 bases from V and 5 bases from J, the junction contained 11 bases not matched to a gene. The CDR3 is CASSRDRGVGYGYTF. Here the CDR3 DNA reads TGTGCCAGCAGCCGAGACAGGGGAGTAGGGTATGGCTACACCTTC.

The rearrangement uses TRBV12-3 or TRBV12-4 and TRBJ1-2; maybe TRBD1 (5 bases). CDR3 size: 12 residues. V lost 6 bases, J lost 8 bases, and 13 bases lay in between. The CDR3 DNA is TGTGCCAGCAGGTACGGGACTTACGGCTACACCTTC. It yields the protein CASRYGTYGYTF.

Of note for this clone: This sample also contains other DNA sequences that code for the same CDR3. The rearrangement joins TRBV28 to TRBJ1-2; TRBD1 might be the D (5 bases). The CDR3 loop spans 11 amino acids. Germline CDR1 is MDHEN and CDR2 is SYDVKM. Trimming removed 3 bases at V and 7 bases at J, with 6 bases between. This chain's CDR3 is CASSLGLGYTF. The CDR3 DNA follows: TGTGCCAGCAGTTTGGGACTTGGCTACACCTTC.

The V and J genes are TRBV7-6 and TRBJ2-2; TRBD2 matches 11 bases. This CDR3 has 17 residues. The ends lost 3 bases at V and 5 bases at J; junction bases unmatched: 8. CDR1 is SGHVS, CDR2 FNYEAQ, per germline. CDR3 DNA sequence: TGTGCCAGCAGCTTTATAACCGGGACTAGCGGTACCGGGGAGCTGTTTTTT. This encodes CASSFITGTSGTGELFF. Filled out from reference TRBV7-6 and TRBJ2-2, the complete variable domain reads GAGVSQSPRYKVTKRGQDVALRCDPISGHVSLYWYRQALGQGPEFLTYFNYEAQQDKSGLPNDRFSAERPEGSISTLTIQRTEQRDSAMYRCASSFITGTSGTGELFFGEGSRLTVL.

This chain's CDR3 is CASSFQGWGYTF. The CDR3 DNA sequence: TGTGCCAGCAGTTTCCAGGGTTGGGGCTACACCTTC. The V call is TRBV27, the J call TRBJ1-2; D is perhaps TRBD1 (5 bases). The CDR3 is 12 residues long. V gave up 3 bases and J gave up 8 bases, with 10 bases separating them. Per the germline V gene, CDR1 is MNHEY and CDR2 is SMNVEV (reference sequence).

The rearrangement joins TRBV24-1 to TRBJ1-5; D is unclear. The CDR3 has 14 amino acids. The V gene's germline CDR1 is KGHDR and CDR2 SFDVKD. The V end lost 2 bases, the J end lost 7 bases, and 11 bases lay between the germline ends. CDR3 sequence (DNA): TGTGCCACCAGTGATTCCCGGACGGGGCAGCCCCAGCATTTT. The encoded protein is CATSDSRTGQPQHF.

This chain connects TRBV19 to TRBJ2-1; 11 bases are shared with TRBD2. The CDR3 totals 17 residues. Germline V CDR1 and CDR2: LNHDA, SQIVND (reference sequence). J was trimmed by 2 bases and V by 5 bases; bases with no gene match: 8. CDR3 coding DNA: TGTGCCAGTAGTCCTAGCGGGGGGTCACTAACCTACAATGAGCAGTTCTTC. It codes for CASSPSGGSLTYNEQFF.